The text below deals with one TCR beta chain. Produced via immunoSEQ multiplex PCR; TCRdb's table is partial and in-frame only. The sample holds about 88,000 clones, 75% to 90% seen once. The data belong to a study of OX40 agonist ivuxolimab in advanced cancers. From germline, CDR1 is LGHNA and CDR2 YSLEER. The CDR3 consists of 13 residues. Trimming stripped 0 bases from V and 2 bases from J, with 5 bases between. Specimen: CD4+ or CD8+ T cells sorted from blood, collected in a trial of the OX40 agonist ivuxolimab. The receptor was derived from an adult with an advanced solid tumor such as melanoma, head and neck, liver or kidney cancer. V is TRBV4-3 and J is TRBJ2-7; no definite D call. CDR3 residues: CASSQDRAYEQYF. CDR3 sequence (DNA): TGCGCCAGCAGCCAAGATCGGGCCTACGAGCAGTACTTC.